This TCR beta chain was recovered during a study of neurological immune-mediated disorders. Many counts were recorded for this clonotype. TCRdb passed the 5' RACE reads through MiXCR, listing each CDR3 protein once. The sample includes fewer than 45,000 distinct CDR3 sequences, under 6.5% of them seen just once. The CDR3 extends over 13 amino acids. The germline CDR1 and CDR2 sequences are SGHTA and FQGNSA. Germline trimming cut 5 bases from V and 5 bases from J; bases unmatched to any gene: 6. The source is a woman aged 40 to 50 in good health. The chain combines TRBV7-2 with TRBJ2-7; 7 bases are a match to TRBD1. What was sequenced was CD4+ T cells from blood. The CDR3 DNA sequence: TGTGCCAGCAGCCTAACAGGGGTAGACGAGCAGTACTTC. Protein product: CASSLTGVDEQYF.